Below, one T cell receptor beta chain is given with its context. Germline V gene sequence: CDR1 LNHDA, CDR2 SQIVND (reference sequence). The V end lost 5 bases, the J end lost 4 bases, and 12 bases lay between the germline ends. The CDR3 totals 13 residues. This entry is derived from a study of control samples from healthy donors and cancer patients. The method was immunoSEQ multiplex PCR; TCRdb's version includes in-frame clones alone and lacks a portion of them. The sample contains 85,000 to 95,000 clones, 90% to 95% of which appear only once. The receptor's source is a woman in her 30s in good health. The J gene is TRBJ2-7, the V gene TRBV19; weak D call: TRBD2 (6 bases). The specimen was blood. CDR3 DNA: TGTGCCAGTAGTGCCCCCGGAGGGTACGAGCAGTACTTC. Translation: CASSAPGGYEQYF.